This T cell receptor (beta chain) derives from a study of T cells expressing NK-cell markers. TCRdb reanalyzed the 5' RACE reads and collapses them to one entry per CDR3 protein, without DNA. In total, the table holds hundreds of thousands of distinct CDR3 sequences. This CDR3 has 18 amino acids. Germline V gene data show CDR1 as MNHNS and CDR2 as SASEGT. Sequencing was done on a sample of blood T cells: a sorted CD56 or NKG2C T cell subset, CD4+ or CD8+ T cells, or bulk PBMC T cells (not recorded which). The chain has TRBV6-1 and TRBJ1-5; TCRdb's D call, TRBD1, is unchecked because there is no DNA. The receptor was derived from a man between 18 and 35 years old in good health. CDR3 residues: CASRRRERRTEPNQPQHF.